A single sample is the source of the 30 T cell receptor beta chains below, sequenced in a study of T cell responses to AZD1222 COVID-19 vaccine. Clones were sequenced by immunoSEQ multiplex PCR, and TCRdb holds only the in-frame ones, with some missing. Of around 250,000 clones in the sample, over 85% were seen once. The sequenced sample was peripheral blood, obtained on day 0 of AZD1222 vaccination. The receptors were sampled from an adult in good health.

The rearrangement uses TRBV5-1 and TRBJ1-3; the D is unclear. V gave up 0 bases and J gave up 0 bases, with 10 bases separating them. CDR3 length: 16 residues. Per the germline V gene, CDR1 is SGHRS and CDR2 is YFSETQ. In DNA form, the CDR3 reads TGCGCCAGCAGCTTGGGGGTCAGCCTCTCTGGAAACACCATATATTTT. As protein: CASSLGVSLSGNTIYF.

This chain joins TRBV24-1 and TRBJ1-1; possibly TRBD1 for D (6 bases). CDR3 length: 15 amino acids. Trimming removed 7 bases at V and 3 bases at J, with 17 bases between. Germline V gene sequence: CDR1 KGHDR, CDR2 SFDVKD. DNA of the CDR3: TGTGCCACCAGGGGAGGGGGGAGTCTGGACACTGAAGCTTTCTTT. It specifies CATRGGGSLDTEAFF.

This clone was detected once. The V call is TRBV15, the J call TRBJ1-2, with 7 bases matching TRBD1. Germline loops: CDR1 LNHNV, CDR2 YYDKDF (reference sequence). With V trimmed by 0 bases and J by 5 bases, 9 bases remained unmatched. There are 16 residues in the CDR3. The CDR3 loop reads CATSREGRGRGYGYTF. DNA for the CDR3: TGTGCCACCAGCAGAGAGGGAAGGGGGCGCGGGTATGGCTACACCTTC.

The chain recombines TRBV5-1 with TRBJ1-4; no definite D call. The ends were cut back, 4 bases at V and 3 bases at J, with 16 bases in the middle. This CDR3 is built from 16 residues. Per germline, CDR1 SGHRS and CDR2 YFSETQ. The CDR3 DNA reads as TGCGCCAGCAGCCTTGAAAATATTAGGGCTAATGAAAAACTGTTTTTT. This translates into CASSLENIRANEKLFF.

The chain is built from TRBV6-2 or TRBV6-3 and TRBJ2-2; the D is unclear. The CDR3 is 16 residues long. Germline V lookup: CDR1 MNHEY, CDR2 SVGEGT. The V gene lost 3 bases and the J gene lost 4 bases, with 15 bases spanning the gap. The CDR3 region has the DNA TGTGCCAGCAGTTATTTTTTAAGGACCACCACCGGGGAGCTGTTTTTT. Translated, it gives CASSYFLRTTTGELFF.

This clone showed up just once. V gene TRBV29-1 combines with J gene TRBJ2-1, with 12 nucleotides matching TRBD2. This CDR3 is built from 12 residues. CDR1 is SQVTM, CDR2 ANQGSEA, per germline. V dropped 6 bases and J dropped 15; count of bases not matched to a gene: 9. This chain's CDR3 is CSVVTSGGTRFF. CDR3 bases: TGCAGCGTGGTGACTAGCGGGGGTACGCGGTTCTTC.

The V and J genes are TRBV19 and TRBJ1-4; D ambiguous. Germline CDR1 reads LNHDA; CDR2 reads SQIVND (reference sequence). This CDR3 spans 12 amino acids. V lost 5 bases and J 8 bases, leaving 9 bases between the germline ends. The chain's CDR3 is CASSPPGEKLFF. In DNA form, the CDR3 reads TGTGCCAGTAGTCCACCAGGAGAAAAACTGTTTTTT.

The rearrangement joins TRBV18 to TRBJ1-3; the D is unclear. V lost 6 bases to trimming and J lost 0 bases, with 15 bases between them. In germline, CDR1 is KGHSH, CDR2 LQKENI. CDR3 length: 16 amino acids. CDR3 protein: CASSPGTAFSGNTIYF. CDR3 DNA sequence: TGTGCCAGCTCCCCCGGTACAGCGTTCTCTGGAAACACCATATATTTT.

This clone was observed a handful of times. The chain is built from TRBV5-4 and TRBJ1-2; a weak D match, TRBD1 (6 bases). Germline V lookup: CDR1 SGHNT, CDR2 YYREEE (reference sequence). The CDR3 has 13 amino acids. Trimming cost V 4 bases and J 6 bases, with 13 bases left between them. Here the CDR3 DNA reads TGTGCCAGCAGCCTACGGGGGCGGAATGGCTACACCTTC. This sequence encodes CASSLRGRNGYTF.

V and J are TRBV6-1 and TRBJ2-2; TRBD1 is a possible D gene (6 bases). V lost 2 bases, J lost 1 base, and 14 bases lay in between. The CDR3 has 17 residues. Germline values: CDR1 MNHNS, CDR2 SASEGT. As DNA, the CDR3 is TGTGCCAGCAGTGAAATTCCGGGACAACTGAACACCGGGGAGCTGTTTTTT. Protein product: CASSEIPGQLNTGELFF.

V is TRBV4-2 and J is TRBJ2-3; the D gene is possibly TRBD2 (5 bases). The V gene lost 4 bases and the J gene lost 4 bases, with 15 bases spanning the gap. This CDR3 is 15 amino acids long. Germline V gene data show CDR1 as LGHNA and CDR2 as YNFKEQ. CDR3 residues: CASSLSGLGADTQYF. CDR3 coding DNA: TGTGCCAGCAGCCTCTCGGGTCTCGGGGCAGATACGCAGTATTTT.

The chain has TRBV9 and TRBJ2-1, with 11 bases identical to TRBD2. The germline V gene encodes CDR1 SGDLS and CDR2 YYNGEE. The CDR3 loop spans 17 amino acids. Losses at the gene ends were 0 bases for V and 4 bases for J; bases not matched to a gene: 6. The CDR3 reads CASSVDSGGAYYNEQFF. In DNA form, the CDR3 reads TGTGCCAGCAGCGTAGATAGCGGGGGGGCGTATTACAATGAGCAGTTCTTC.

V is TRBV9 and J is TRBJ1-2; weak D call: TRBD1 (5 bases). CDR1 and CDR2 (germline): SGDLS, YYNGEE. The CDR3 length is 14 residues. With 4 bases removed from V and 3 bases from J, the gap between germline ends came to 13 bases. This chain's CDR3 is CASSSGGGDYGYTF. The CDR3 nucleotides read TGTGCCAGCAGCTCCGGGGGAGGAGACTATGGCTACACCTTC.

This chain uses TRBV7-9 with TRBJ1-6, with 9 bases aligning to TRBD1. The CDR3 runs to 15 residues. Germline assignment: CDR1 SEHNR and CDR2 FQNEAQ (reference sequence). V lost 3 bases, J lost 10 bases, and 7 bases stayed unmatched. The CDR3 DNA reads as TGTGCCAGCAGCTTCTGGGACAGGGAGGGCTCACCCCTCCACTTT. It specifies CASSFWDREGSPLHF.

Worth noting for this clone: At the DNA level, this CDR3 is encoded by other sequences in the same sample as well. The chain joins TRBV18 to TRBJ1-6; D remains ambiguous. CDR1 and CDR2 (germline): KGHSH, LQKENI. The V gene lost 3 bases and the J gene lost 10 bases, with 7 bases spanning the gap. The CDR3 length is 12 residues. DNA for the CDR3: TGTGCCAGCTCACCCGGAGGATCACCCCTCCACTTT. The encoded protein is CASSPGGSPLHF.

The chain recombines TRBV11-2 with TRBJ2-3, with TRBD2 identical over 10 bases. Trimming removed 3 bases from V and 4 bases from J; junction bases left unmatched: 7. CDR3 length: 16 residues. Germline V CDR1 and CDR2: SGHAT, FQNNGV. Here the CDR3 DNA reads TGTGCCAGCAGCTTGGGCCTAGCGGGAGCATCAGATACGCAGTATTTT. Protein product: CASSLGLAGASDTQYF.

The genes are TRBV5-5 and TRBJ2-7; tentative D call: TRBD1 (6 bases). V lost 2 bases and J 3 bases, leaving 12 bases between the germline ends. CDR1 is SGHKS, CDR2 YYEKEE, per germline (reference sequence). The length of the CDR3 is 14 residues. The CDR3 spells CASSFGQKSYEQYF. CDR3 DNA sequence: TGTGCCAGCAGCTTTGGACAGAAGAGCTACGAGCAGTACTTC.

The chain uses TRBV19 and TRBJ1-3; TRBD1 might be the D (6 bases). The V gene's germline CDR1 is LNHDA and CDR2 SQIVND (reference sequence). The CDR3 runs 14 residues. The V and J ends lost 7 bases and 1 base respectively, with 11 bases between them. In DNA form, the CDR3 reads TGTGCCAGTATTGACAGGTTATCTGGAAACACCATATATTTT. Protein product: CASIDRLSGNTIYF.

The J gene is TRBJ2-3, the V gene TRBV9; 14 bases line up with TRBD2. This CDR3 is built from 18 residues. Trimming at V came to 0 bases and at J to 3 bases, leaving 6 bases not matched to a gene. The germline V gene encodes CDR1 SGDLS and CDR2 YYNGEE. This CDR3 reads CASSVAGTSGRVTDTQYF. The CDR3, as DNA: TGTGCCAGCAGCGTAGCGGGGACTAGCGGGAGAGTTACAGATACGCAGTATTTT.

The chain joins TRBV6-2 or TRBV6-3 to TRBJ1-5; tentative D call: TRBD1 (5 bases). Trimming pared 2 bases from V and 0 bases from J, leaving 8 bases between. This CDR3 is 15 amino acids long. CDR1 is MNHEY, CDR2 SVGEGT, per germline. The CDR3 spells CASSYRGDSNQPQHF. CDR3 nucleotides: TGTGCCAGCAGTTACCGGGGGGATAGCAATCAGCCCCAGCATTTT.

The chain uses TRBV18 and TRBJ2-2; 8 nucleotides agree with TRBD1. This CDR3 comprises 16 residues. The trim removed 1 base at V and 3 bases at J, leaving 4 bases unmatched. CDR1 and CDR2 from the germline V gene are KGHSH and LQKENI. The CDR3 DNA reads TGTGCCAGCTCACCACGAGTGACAGGGGACACCGGGGAGCTGTTTTTT. It translates to CASSPRVTGDTGELFF.

V and J are TRBV9 and TRBJ1-2, with D possibly TRBD1 on 6 matching bases. V gave up 6 bases and J gave up 8 bases, with 26 bases separating them. The CDR3 is made up of 16 amino acids. Germline V gene lookup returns CDR1 SGDLS and CDR2 YYNGEE. The CDR3 is CASTSVGDTGLGGYTF. The CDR3 region has the DNA TGTGCCAGCACCAGCGTAGGGGACACAGGGTTAGGAGGCTACACCTTC.

The chain has TRBV28 and TRBJ2-7; D remains unclear. With 6 bases removed from V and 7 bases from J, the gap between germline ends came to 16 bases. The CDR3 is made up of 13 amino acids. Germline CDR1 MDHEN, CDR2 SYDVKM. The CDR3 coding sequence is TGTGCCAGCAGGGCACGACCCCTTTGGGAGCAGTACTTC. Its translation: CASRARPLWEQYF.

The gene calls are TRBV27 and TRBJ1-4; D not certain. V was trimmed by 1 base and J by 10 bases, leaving 10 bases between them. CDR1 is MNHEY, CDR2 SMNVEV, per germline (reference sequence). The CDR3 contains 13 residues. The CDR3 DNA sequence: TGTGCCAGCAGTTTATTAGAGAGAGGAAAACTGTTTTTT. Residues: CASSLLERGKLFF.

The chain combines TRBV28 with TRBJ1-6; 9 bases match TRBD1. The CDR3 length is 18 residues. Germline loops: CDR1 MDHEN, CDR2 SYDVKM. The J segment lost 2 bases and the V segment lost 7 bases, leaving 12 bases of the junction unmatched. DNA for the CDR3: TGTGCCAGCACCGAACCCCCGGGACAGGGAGCCTATAATTCACCCCTCCACTTT. Translation: CASTEPPGQGAYNSPLHF.

This clone was seen just once. The chain joins TRBV4-1 to TRBJ2-5; D is possibly TRBD2 (6 bases). Trimming stripped 4 bases from V and 5 bases from J, with 14 bases between. Germline V CDR1 and CDR2: MGHRA, YSYEKL. The CDR3 totals 14 residues. CDR3 protein: CASSLTSGWETQYF. The CDR3 region has the DNA TGCGCCAGCAGCCTGACTAGTGGGTGGGAGACCCAGTACTTC.

V is TRBV5-6 and J is TRBJ1-4, with 9 bases aligning to TRBD1. Germline V gene sequence: CDR1 SGHDT, CDR2 YYEEEE. The CDR3 is 17 residues long. Losses at the gene ends were 1 base for V and 8 bases for J; bases not matched to a gene: 12. The CDR3 region is CASSLRTGAPLGEKLFF. For the CDR3, the DNA is TGTGCCAGCAGCTTGAGGACAGGGGCGCCATTGGGCGAAAAACTGTTTTTT.

The V call is TRBV11-2, the J call TRBJ2-7; a possible D gene is TRBD1 (5 bases). Trimming removed 0 bases at V and 7 bases at J, with 10 bases between. Germline values: CDR1 SGHAT, CDR2 FQNNGV. CDR3 length: 13 amino acids. DNA for the CDR3: TGTGCCAGCAGCTTAGATCCAGGGCGGGAGCAGTACTTC. Its translation: CASSLDPGREQYF.

This chain joins TRBV28 and TRBJ1-2; weak D call: TRBD1 (6 bases). Per germline, CDR1 MDHEN and CDR2 SYDVKM. Deletions cut 4 bases from V and 7 bases from J, with 10 bases between. This CDR3 contains 12 residues. CDR3 DNA: TGTGCCAGCAGTTCACCAGGGGCTGGCTACACCTTC. Translated, it gives CASSSPGAGYTF.

This clone was seen just once. V and J are TRBV24-1 and TRBJ2-3; 13 nucleotides match TRBD2. V gave up 7 bases and J gave up 0 bases; unmatched junction bases: 6. CDR3 size: 17 residues. Germline V gives CDR1 KGHDR, CDR2 SFDVKD. CDR3: CATSPGTSGASTDTQYF. The DNA of the CDR3 is TGTGCCACCAGCCCCGGGACTAGCGGGGCTAGCACAGATACGCAGTATTTT.